The 32 T cell receptor beta chains in this list originate from one sample, sequenced in a study of identical twins. From the 5' RACE reads, TCRdb called clonotypes with MiXCR, one entry per CDR3 protein. The sample yields approximately 620,000 distinct CDR3 sequences, more than 6.5% seen once. The data also belong to a second study, concerning yellow fever vaccine responses in identical twins.

Input material: PBMCs. The origin of the receptors is a young woman in good health.

The sample holds a few counts of this clonotype. The rearrangement uses TRBV3-1 and TRBJ2-2; D is possibly TRBD2 (6 bases). CDR1 is LGHDT, CDR2 YNNKEL, per germline (reference sequence). V was shortened by 5 bases and J by 3 bases, with 25 bases between the two germline ends. This CDR3 is 19 amino acids long. The DNA of the CDR3 is TGTGCCAGCAGCTCACGTCCTCCTCTTGGGGACTTATACACCGGGGAGCTGTTTTTT. As protein: CASSSRPPLGDLYTGELFF.

In DNA, the CDR3 is TGTGCCAGCAGTTTAAGTAGGTCGAACACTGAAGCTTTCTTT. It specifies CASSLSRSNTEAFF. The chain uses TRBV27 and TRBJ1-1, with unresolved D. The CDR3 covers 14 residues. Trimming pared 2 bases from V and 1 base from J, leaving 8 bases between. The germline V gene encodes CDR1 MNHEY and CDR2 SMNVEV (reference sequence).

This clonotype was counted many times. V usage is TRBV3-1 and J usage is TRBJ2-1; TRBD2 matches 9 bases. The CDR3 length is 17 residues. V gave up 1 base and J gave up 7 bases; unmatched junction bases: 11. Germline CDR1 LGHDT, CDR2 YNNKEL (reference sequence). Written as DNA, the CDR3 is TGTGCCAGCAGCCAAGCTAGCGGGAAGGGTGCGCGGAATGAGCAGTTCTTC. Encoded protein: CASSQASGKGARNEQFF.

V and J are TRBV27 and TRBJ2-7, with D possibly TRBD1 on 6 matching bases. The CDR3 spans 14 residues. Trimming took 6 bases from V and 3 from J, leaving 15 bases between them. Germline CDR1 and CDR2: MNHEY and SMNVEV (reference sequence). Here the CDR3 DNA reads TGTGCCAGCAGGGTTACCGGGACACTCTACGAGCAGTACTTC. Residues: CASRVTGTLYEQYF.

This clonotype has only a few counts. The genes are TRBV4-2 and TRBJ2-6; 7 bases fit TRBD1. V was clipped by 0 bases and J by 0 bases; unmatched bases: 14. The CDR3 totals 21 residues. The germline V gene has CDR1 LGHNA and CDR2 YNFKEQ. The CDR3 region has the DNA TGTGCCAGCAGCCAAGAAGTACACTTTGGACAGGTGGTCTCTGGGGCCAACGTCCTGACTTTC. Its protein is CASSQEVHFGQVVSGANVLTF.

This clonotype was observed once. The chain is built from TRBV27 and TRBJ2-5; no definite D call. Germline values: CDR1 MNHEY, CDR2 SMNVEV (reference sequence). The CDR3 length is 13 residues. The V end lost 10 bases, the J end lost 5 bases, and 17 bases lay between the germline ends. CDR3 DNA: TGTGCCAACAGCTCCGCGCGTAAGGAGACCCAGTACTTC. This codes for CANSSARKETQYF.

The rearrangement joins TRBV7-9 to TRBJ2-2; D gene unclear. CDR1 and CDR2 from the germline V gene are SEHNR and FQNEAQ (reference sequence). Between the trimmed V and J ends, which lost 4 bases and 8 bases, there was a span of 17 bases. This CDR3 is 15 amino acids long. This CDR3 is CASSSRSSSGGELFF. CDR3 sequence (DNA): TGTGCCAGCAGCTCGAGGTCGAGCTCCGGGGGGGAGCTGTTTTTT.

The chain joins TRBV28 to TRBJ2-2, with a tentative D call TRBD1 (5 bases). Germline-derived CDR1 and CDR2 are MDHEN and SYDVKM. This CDR3 is built from 14 residues. Trimming took 3 bases from V and 4 from J, leaving 9 bases between them. This chain's CDR3 is CASSFVGATGELFF. The CDR3 DNA sequence: TGTGCCAGCAGTTTCGTAGGGGCCACCGGGGAGCTGTTTTTT.

This clonotype was detected many times. This chain connects TRBV7-2 to TRBJ1-5; D remains unclear. CDR3 length equals 15 residues. Trimming cost V 5 bases and J 0 bases, with 11 bases left between them. Per the germline V gene, CDR1 is SGHTA and CDR2 is FQGNSA. The CDR3 coding sequence is TGTGCCAGCAGCACGACGGTTCATAGCAATCAGCCCCAGCATTTT. Encoded protein: CASSTTVHSNQPQHF.

This clonotype was seen at least ten times. The J gene is TRBJ2-3, the V gene TRBV12-3 or TRBV12-4, with D possibly called TRBD1 or TRBD2 (5 bases each). Trimming shortened V by 4 bases and J by 2 bases, and 10 bases separated the two germline ends. This CDR3 has 14 residues. CDR3 protein: CASSSRDDTDTQYF. The CDR3 DNA reads TGTGCCAGCAGTTCCCGGGACGACACAGATACGCAGTATTTT.

This clonotype showed up just a few times. This chain links TRBV15 with TRBJ2-5; D is unresolved. This CDR3 comprises 10 residues. Germline values: CDR1 LNHNV, CDR2 YYDKDF (reference sequence). Trimming took off 5 bases at V and 5 bases at J, with 3 bases between the two ends. CDR3 coding DNA: TGTGCCACCAGCGGGGAGACCCAGTACTTC. Protein sequence: CATSGETQYF.

The chain is built from TRBV6-1 and TRBJ2-7; 8 nucleotides line up with TRBD1. The length of the CDR3 is 16 residues. Germline loops: CDR1 MNHNS, CDR2 SASEGT. Trimming removed 6 bases from V and 4 bases from J; junction bases left unmatched: 14. This chain's CDR3 is CASRQRGQATSYEQYF. CDR3 in DNA: TGTGCCAGCAGACAACGGGGACAGGCTACCTCGTACGAGCAGTACTTC.

This clonotype was seen ten or more times. This sequence joins TRBV12-3 or TRBV12-4 and TRBJ2-7; D is undetermined. The V end lost 5 bases, the J end lost 4 bases, and 12 bases lay between the germline ends. The CDR3 has 13 amino acids. The CDR3, as DNA: TGTGCCAGCAGTCCCCAGGAGAGGTACGAGCAGTACTTC. This gives the protein CASSPQERYEQYF.

This clonotype was seen many times. The CDR3 DNA follows: TGTGCCAGCAGCCAAGAGGGGCCGTTCTTCGCAACTAATGAAAAACTGTTTTTT. Its translation is CASSQEGPFFATNEKLFF. The gene calls are TRBV3-1 and TRBJ1-4, with D perhaps TRBD1 (5 bases). The germline V gene has CDR1 LGHDT and CDR2 YNNKEL (reference sequence). V lost 0 bases, J lost 0 bases, and 14 bases lay in between. CDR3 length equals 18 residues.

This clonotype was found a few times. The rearrangement links TRBV15 to TRBJ2-3, with 10 nucleotides matching TRBD2. Per germline, CDR1 LNHNV and CDR2 YYDKDF (reference sequence). The CDR3 runs 15 residues. V lost 4 bases, J lost 4 bases, and 5 bases stayed unmatched. CDR3 sequence reads: CATSKSSGGSDTQYF. The CDR3 bases are TGTGCCACCAGCAAATCTAGCGGGGGCTCAGATACGCAGTATTTT.

V is TRBV3-1 and J is TRBJ2-7, with D unclear. Trimming removed 2 bases from V and 7 bases from J, with 9 bases in between. Germline CDR1 and CDR2: LGHDT and YNNKEL (reference sequence). The CDR3 has 12 amino acids. The CDR3 nucleotides read TGTGCCAGCAGCCAACTTGCCAGGGAGCAGTACTTC. It encodes CASSQLAREQYF.

The chain joins TRBV20-1 to TRBJ2-1; D is undetermined. Trimming removed 6 bases from V and 2 bases from J, with 11 bases in between. The CDR3 has 13 residues. Germline loops: CDR1 DFQATT, CDR2 SNEGSKA (reference sequence). CDR3 loop: CSALLLTYNEQFF. CDR3 DNA sequence: TGCAGTGCCTTACTCCTAACCTACAATGAGCAGTTCTTC.

This clonotype came up a few times. The V gene is TRBV3-1, the J gene TRBJ2-3, with 12 bases identical to TRBD1. The CDR3 is 17 residues long. Germline CDR1 LGHDT, CDR2 YNNKEL (reference sequence). After removal of 5 bases from V and 3 bases from J, the junction contained 9 bases not matched to a gene. The CDR3 nucleotides are TGTGCCAGCAGCGACGATGGGACAGGGGGCCTTACAGATACGCAGTATTTT. Residues: CASSDDGTGGLTDTQYF.

This clonotype turned up a few times. The rearrangement uses TRBV20-1 and TRBJ2-5; D is unclear. Germline assignment: CDR1 DFQATT and CDR2 SNEGSKA (reference sequence). This CDR3 is built from 15 residues. The V end lost 0 bases, the J end lost 2 bases, and 13 bases lay between the germline ends. Written as DNA, the CDR3 is TGCAGTGCTAGAGATTCGCGGCGGCCTCAAGAGACCCAGTACTTC. It encodes CSARDSRRPQETQYF.

The sample holds many counts of this clonotype. The chain combines TRBV29-1 with TRBJ2-2, with D perhaps matching TRBD1 (6 bases). Looked up from germline, CDR1 is SQVTM and CDR2 is ANQGSEA. Trimming shortened V by 5 bases and J by 0 bases, and 10 bases separated the two germline ends. CDR3 length: 14 amino acids. The CDR3 spells CSVRQVSNTGELFF. CDR3 DNA: TGCAGCGTTCGACAGGTCTCGAACACCGGGGAGCTGTTTTTT.

This clonotype was recorded at least ten times. The chain combines TRBV12-3 or TRBV12-4 with TRBJ2-7; 10 bases are shared with TRBD1. V was pared by 5 bases and J by 3 bases, with 7 bases of the junction left unmatched. This CDR3 region has 15 residues. The CDR3 spells CASSPKGTGVYEQYF. CDR3 DNA: TGTGCCAGCAGTCCCAAGGGGACAGGGGTCTACGAGCAGTACTTC.

This clonotype was seen only a few times. The V call is TRBV5-1, the J call TRBJ2-1; possibly TRBD2 for D (6 bases). Germline assignment: CDR1 SGHRS and CDR2 YFSETQ. The V and J ends lost 0 bases and 0 bases respectively, with 13 bases between them. The CDR3 is 17 amino acids. CDR3 protein: CASSLELAASSYNEQFF. The CDR3 DNA reads as TGCGCCAGCAGCTTGGAGTTAGCGGCGAGCTCCTACAATGAGCAGTTCTTC.

The rearrangement links TRBV29-1 to TRBJ2-7; D is unclear. Trimming left V 0 bases short and J 6 bases short, with 12 bases between. Per germline, CDR1 SQVTM and CDR2 ANQGSEA. The CDR3 is 13 residues long. This CDR3 is CSVEDLRDGEQYF. The CDR3 bases are TGCAGCGTTGAAGATCTTAGAGACGGCGAGCAGTACTTC.

V is TRBV11-2 and J is TRBJ2-3; 8 positions match TRBD1. The CDR3 is made up of 16 amino acids. Looked up from germline, CDR1 is SGHAT and CDR2 is FQNNGV. The J segment lost 1 base and the V segment lost 4 bases, leaving 7 bases of the junction unmatched. CDR3 amino acids: CASSSLRGRGTDTQYF. Written as DNA, the CDR3 is TGTGCCAGCAGCTCGCTCAGGGGGCGAGGCACAGATACGCAGTATTTT.

V and J are TRBV12-3 or TRBV12-4 and TRBJ2-3, with 8 bases matching TRBD1. The J segment lost 4 bases and the V segment lost 0 bases, leaving 3 bases of the junction unmatched. This CDR3 contains 15 residues. CDR3 loop: CASSLAQGAADTQYF. CDR3 bases: TGTGCCAGCAGTTTAGCGCAGGGGGCGGCAGATACGCAGTATTTT.

This clonotype was recorded a few times. The V and J genes are TRBV20-1 and TRBJ2-3; tentatively, D is TRBD2 (6 bases). V lost 7 bases and J 1 base, leaving 9 bases between the germline ends. The germline gives CDR1 DFQATT, CDR2 SNEGSKA (reference sequence). The CDR3 covers 12 residues. The CDR3 reads CSEEGGTDTQYF. The CDR3 DNA follows: TGCAGTGAGGAGGGAGGCACAGATACGCAGTATTTT.

The rearrangement uses TRBV15 and TRBJ1-6, with a tentative D call TRBD1 (5 bases). Germline CDR1 LNHNV, CDR2 YYDKDF (reference sequence). Trimming took off 4 bases at V and 6 bases at J, with 13 bases between the two ends. CDR3 length: 15 amino acids. CDR3 sequence reads: CATSTFPGGNSPLHF. CDR3 bases: TGTGCCACCAGCACCTTCCCGGGGGGTAATTCACCCCTCCACTTT.

The chain employs TRBV5-4 and TRBJ2-2; weak D call: TRBD2 (6 bases). With 1 base removed from V and 8 bases from J, the gap between germline ends came to 36 bases. The CDR3 consists of 22 residues. The germline CDR1 and CDR2 sequences are SGHNT and YYREEE (reference sequence). CDR3 sequence (DNA): TGTGCCAGCAGCTTGCAAAACCCAGGGTGGCGGTCCCCAACATCGCTAGCGGGGGAGCTGTTTTTT. This encodes CASSLQNPGWRSPTSLAGELFF.

The V and J genes are TRBV4-2 and TRBJ1-1; 7 bases fit TRBD1. Germline CDR1 LGHNA, CDR2 YNFKEQ. After removal of 1 base from V and 5 bases from J, the junction contained 7 bases not matched to a gene. The CDR3 sequence is 15 residues long. The CDR3 DNA is TGTGCCAGCAGCCAAGCTCAGGGGGAGGGGACTGAAGCTTTCTTT. Translating gives CASSQAQGEGTEAFF.

This clonotype was detected ten times or more. The gene calls are TRBV18 and TRBJ2-1; TRBD2 agrees at 10 bases. Germline assignment: CDR1 KGHSH and CDR2 LQKENI. This CDR3 comprises 17 residues. Trimming at V came to 0 bases and at J to 5 bases, leaving 7 bases not matched to a gene. The CDR3 bases are TGTGCCAGCTCACCACCGGGTAGCGGGGGGTTCAACAATGAGCAGTTCTTC. Protein sequence: CASSPPGSGGFNNEQFF. Using reference TRBV18 and TRBJ2-1 for the parts outside the CDR3, the full variable domain is NAGVMQNPRHLVRRRGQEARLRCSPMKGHSHVYWYRQLPEEGLKFMVYLQKENIIDESGMPKERFSAEFPKEGPSILRIQQVVRGDSAAYFCASSPPGSGGFNNEQFFGPGTRLTVL.

The chain couples TRBV7-2 to TRBJ2-5; 7 nucleotides line up with TRBD2. The V gene end was trimmed by 4 bases and the J gene end by 2 bases; junction bases not matched to a gene: 10. The CDR3 length is 16 residues. CDR1 is SGHTA, CDR2 FQGNSA, per germline. CDR3 sequence reads: CASSSRTLAIQETQYF. CDR3 bases: TGTGCCAGCAGCTCTCGGACACTAGCGATACAAGAGACCCAGTACTTC.

The J gene is TRBJ2-1, the V gene TRBV20-1, with D perhaps TRBD2 (6 bases). Germline loops: CDR1 DFQATT, CDR2 SNEGSKA (reference sequence). Trimming removed 5 bases from V and 0 bases from J, with 14 bases in between. This CDR3 contains 15 residues. In DNA, the CDR3 is TGCAGTGCTGCCAGGGACTTGAGCTCCTACAATGAGCAGTTCTTC. Encoded protein: CSAARDLSSYNEQFF.